Here is one TCR beta chain with its context. The data were produced by immunoSEQ multiplex PCR, yet TCRdb's version contains in-frame clones alone and is incomplete. The sample lists 120,000 to 150,000 clones, 70% to 90% occurring once. The data derive from a study of blood T cell repertoires in COVID-19. The CDR3 is 15 residues long. Between the trimmed V and J ends, which lost 2 bases and 7 bases, there was a span of 12 bases. The V gene's germline CDR1 is MGHDK and CDR2 SYGVNS. Sequences were obtained from peripheral blood. The chain links TRBV25-1 to TRBJ1-6; TRBD1 is a possible D gene (5 bases). This sequence originates from a human donor with acute or convalescent COVID-19. The donor label of this sample is uncertain. Here the CDR3 reads CASSEGGAQNSPLHF. CDR3 nucleotides: TGTGCCAGCAGTGAAGGAGGGGCGCAAAATTCACCCCTCCACTTT. Full variable domain (remainder filled in from reference TRBV25-1 and TRBJ1-6): EADIYQTPRYLVIGTGKKITLECSQTMGHDKMYWYQQDPGMELHLIHYSYGVNSTEKGDLSSESTVSRIRTEHFPLTLESARPSHTSQYLCASSEGGAQNSPLHFGNGTRLTVT.